The source of this T cell receptor beta chain is a study of blood T cell repertoires in COVID-19 (dated by TCRdb to the early 2020s). A note on the overall study: The collaborator samples originated in the United States, Italy and Spain and spanned the acute and convalescent phases of COVID-19. Samples were obtained from the ongoing ImmuneRACE study (first 160 participants) and from some 1,300 subjects provided by 6 global collaborators. A freely available public database, intended as a resource for researchers studying the immune response to SARS-CoV-2, is where the repertoires were released. Where available, HLA class I and class II types were obtained from metadata supplied by the sample provider rather than from assay-based typing. The prospective study material was composed of cDNA or gDNA derived from T cells, B-cell-depleted T cells, or PBMCs. The dataset comprised deeply sampled blood TCRbeta repertoires from subjects exposed to, actively infected with, or recovered from COVID-19. A de-identified subject ID, COVID-19 status, age in years and sex were almost always included in the sample metadata. Results the study describes overall, beyond this receptor: The amount of clinical and demographic metadata varied by source and participant and was provided uncurated.

This clone was observed once. Its antigen remains unidentified. Base qualities are not at hand, and no much larger clone is one base apart. Cut back by 8 bases and 5 bases, the V and J ends lie 12 bases apart. CDR1 and CDR2 are drawn from the germline V gene (reference sequence): LNHDA, SQIVND. The CDR3 sequence holds 12 residues, the cysteine and phenylalanine included. The kept DNA is CDR3 alone, 36 bases in frame from the first base. The immunoSEQ Assay, a bias-controlled multiplex PCR, was used to amplify TCRbeta CDR3 regions from genomic DNA. From the authors' description of their analysis: The number of nucleated cells in each sample was estimated from the amplification of reference gene primers within the assay. To quantify the absolute abundance of each unique TCRbeta CDR3 rearrangement, sequence reads were collapsed and filtered. For each sample, productive Simpson clonality was calculated by taking the square root of Simpson's diversity index across productive rearrangements. This is the immuneACCESS table as TCRdb keeps it, with only in-frame sequences that have V and J called. A part of the clones is gone; compared with another copy, unresolved V genes explain less than half, and the rest is unexplained. Clone size and the V and J calls come from that table; the DNA yielded D and trimming. The sample data list 180,000 or so clones, and approximately 86% of these were observed just once. Roughly 3.5% of the sample rests with the top ten.

The collaborating institutions used their own protocols to collect whole blood in K2EDTA tubes. Collaborator samples were shipped for TCRbeta analysis as frozen whole blood, isolated PBMCs, or DNA extracted from either sample type. Sequenced sample: peripheral blood. The chain employs TRBV19 and TRBJ2-5; the D gene is perhaps TRBD2, from 7 matching bases. The clonotype originates from a man aged 70 or older with acute or convalescent COVID-19. The DNA is TGTGCCAGTGGGGGGGCTGGGGAGACCCAGTACTTC. Its protein reads: CASGGAGETQYF. The full variable domain, completed from the reference TRBV19 and TRBJ2-5 proteins outside the CDR3, reads DGGITQSPKYLFRKEGQNVTLSCEQNLNHDAMYWYRQDPGQGLRLIYYSQIVNDFQKGDIAEGYSVSREKKESFPLTVTSAQKNPTAFYLCASGGAGETQYFGPGTRLLVL.